This TCR beta chain was identified during a study of blood T cells in healthy people across ages. The CDR3 runs 16 residues. From germline, CDR1 is ENHRY and CDR2 SYGVKD. Trimming removed 2 bases from V and 6 bases from J, with 17 bases in between. Then a second PCR, running about 6 to 12 cycles, was carried out with a sample-barcoded 5' primer and a J-beta primer mix. TCRdb called the 5' RACE reads again in MiXCR, with one record for every CDR3 protein. Here the sample spans fewer than 900,000 distinct CDR3 sequences, around 45% being singletons. V is TRBV10-3 and J is TRBJ2-1, with D perhaps given as TRBD1 or TRBD2 (6 bases each). Sequences were obtained from blood. This sequence originates from a woman aged 55-75 years in good health. The CDR3 loop is CAISETTRGVVNEQFF. The CDR3 DNA reads TGTGCCATCAGTGAGACTACTAGGGGGGTTGTCAATGAGCAGTTCTTC.